This TCR beta chain comes out of a study of blood T cell repertoires in COVID-19. Study processing details: The authors estimated nucleated cell counts from reference gene primer amplification. The assay was immunoSEQ multiplex PCR, and TCRdb's table has in-frame clones only and misses some. Clonal size and the V and J genes are those of that table, whereas D and trimming came from the DNA. Of more than 85,000 clones in the sample, about 84% were seen once. The CDR3 length is 14 residues. V gave up 7 bases and J gave up 5 bases; unmatched junction bases: 7. The germline CDR1 and CDR2 sequences are MDHEN and SYDVKM.

The sample consisted of peripheral blood. The J gene is TRBJ2-2, the V gene TRBV28, with TRBD2 identical over 7 bases. The TCR originated in a human donor in a cohort sampled during active COVID-19. Here the CDR3 DNA reads TGTGCCAGCACCGGGACTACAAGAACCGGGGAGCTGTTTTTT. This translates into CASTGTTRTGELFF.